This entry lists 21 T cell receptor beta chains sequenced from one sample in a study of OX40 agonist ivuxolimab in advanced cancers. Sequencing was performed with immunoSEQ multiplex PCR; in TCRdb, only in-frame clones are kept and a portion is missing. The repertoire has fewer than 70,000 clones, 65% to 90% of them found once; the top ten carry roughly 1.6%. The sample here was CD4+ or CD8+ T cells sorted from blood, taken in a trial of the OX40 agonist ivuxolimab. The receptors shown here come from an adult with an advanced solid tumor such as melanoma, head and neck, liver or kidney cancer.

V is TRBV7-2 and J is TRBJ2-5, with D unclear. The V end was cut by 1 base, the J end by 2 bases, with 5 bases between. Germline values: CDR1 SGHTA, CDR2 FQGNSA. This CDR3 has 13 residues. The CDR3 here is CASSLGRQETQYF. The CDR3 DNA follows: TGTGCCAGCAGCTTAGGGAGACAAGAGACCCAGTACTTC.

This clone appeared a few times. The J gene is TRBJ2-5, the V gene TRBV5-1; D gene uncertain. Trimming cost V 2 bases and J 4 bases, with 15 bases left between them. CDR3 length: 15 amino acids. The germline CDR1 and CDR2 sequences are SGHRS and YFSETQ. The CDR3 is CASSFIQESRETQYF. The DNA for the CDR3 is TGCGCCAGCAGCTTTATTCAGGAATCGAGAGAGACCCAGTACTTC.

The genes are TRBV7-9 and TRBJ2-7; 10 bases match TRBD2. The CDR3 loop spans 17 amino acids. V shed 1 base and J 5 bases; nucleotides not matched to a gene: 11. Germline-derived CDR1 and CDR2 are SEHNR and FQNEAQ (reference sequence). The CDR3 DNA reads TGTGCCAGCAGCTTAGAAGTAAGGGCTAGCGGGAGCCACGAGCAGTACTTC. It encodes CASSLEVRASGSHEQYF.

CDR3 bases: TGTGCCAGCAGCTTAGGGGGGGGGCCGAACTATGGCTACACCTTC. Translating it yields CASSLGGGPNYGYTF. The chain employs TRBV7-2 and TRBJ1-2; perhaps TRBD1 as D (6 bases). The CDR3 sequence is 15 residues long. With 1 base removed from V and 2 bases from J, the gap between germline ends came to 11 bases. Germline V CDR1 and CDR2: SGHTA, FQGNSA.

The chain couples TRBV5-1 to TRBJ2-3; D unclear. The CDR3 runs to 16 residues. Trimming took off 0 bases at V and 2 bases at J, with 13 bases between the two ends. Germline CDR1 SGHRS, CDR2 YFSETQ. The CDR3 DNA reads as TGCGCCAGCAGCTTGGCCCTCGCGGCCTCCACAGATACGCAGTATTTT. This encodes CASSLALAASTDTQYF.

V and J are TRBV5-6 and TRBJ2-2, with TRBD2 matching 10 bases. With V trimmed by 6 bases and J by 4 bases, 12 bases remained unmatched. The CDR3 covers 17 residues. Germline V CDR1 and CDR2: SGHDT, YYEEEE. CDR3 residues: CASKSTKREGITGELFF. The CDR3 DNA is TGTGCCAGCAAGTCCACCAAGCGGGAGGGTATCACCGGGGAGCTGTTTTTT. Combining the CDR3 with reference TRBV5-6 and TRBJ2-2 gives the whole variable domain DAGVTQSPTHLIKTRGQQVTLRCSPKSGHDTVSWYQQALGQGPQFIFQYYEEEERQRGNFPDRFSGHQFPNYSSELNVNALLLGDSALYLCASKSTKREGITGELFFGEGSRLTVL.

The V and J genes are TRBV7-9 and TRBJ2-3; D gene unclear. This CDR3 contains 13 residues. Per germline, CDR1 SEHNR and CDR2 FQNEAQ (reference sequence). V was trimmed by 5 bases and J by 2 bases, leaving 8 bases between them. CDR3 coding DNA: TGTGCCAGCAGCGAAGCGAACACAGATACGCAGTATTTT. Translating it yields CASSEANTDTQYF.

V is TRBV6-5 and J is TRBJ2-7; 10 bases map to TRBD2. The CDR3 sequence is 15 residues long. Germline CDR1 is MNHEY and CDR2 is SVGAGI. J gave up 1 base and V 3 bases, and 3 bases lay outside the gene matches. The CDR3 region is CASSYLTSGSYEQYF. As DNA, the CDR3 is TGTGCCAGCAGTTATTTGACTAGCGGGTCCTACGAGCAGTACTTC.

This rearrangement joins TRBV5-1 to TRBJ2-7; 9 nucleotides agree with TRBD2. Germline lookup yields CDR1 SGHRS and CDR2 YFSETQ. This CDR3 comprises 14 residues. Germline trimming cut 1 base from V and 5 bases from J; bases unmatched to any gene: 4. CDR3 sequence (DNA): TGCGCCAGCAGCTTGTTAGCGGGAGCCAACGAGCAGTACTTC. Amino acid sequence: CASSLLAGANEQYF.

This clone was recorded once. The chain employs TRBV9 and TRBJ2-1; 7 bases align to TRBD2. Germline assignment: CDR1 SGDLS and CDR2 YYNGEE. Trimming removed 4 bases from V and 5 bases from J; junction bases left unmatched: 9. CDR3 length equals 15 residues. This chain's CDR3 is CASSPQSLADNEQFF. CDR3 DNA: TGTGCCAGCAGCCCCCAGAGTCTAGCGGACAATGAGCAGTTCTTC.

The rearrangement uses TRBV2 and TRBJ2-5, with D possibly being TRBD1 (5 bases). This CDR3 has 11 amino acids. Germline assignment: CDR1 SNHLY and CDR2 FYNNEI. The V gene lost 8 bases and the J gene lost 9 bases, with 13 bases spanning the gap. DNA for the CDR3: TGTGCCAGCGCAACCCAAGGGGCCCAGTACTTC. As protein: CASATQGAQYF.

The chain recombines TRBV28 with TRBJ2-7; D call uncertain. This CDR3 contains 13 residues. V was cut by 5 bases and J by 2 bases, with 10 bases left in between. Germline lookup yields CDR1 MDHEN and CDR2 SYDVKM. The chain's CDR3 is CASSAHSTYEQYF. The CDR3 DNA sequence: TGTGCCAGCAGTGCCCACTCAACCTACGAGCAGTACTTC.

CDR3 residues: CASSLMGAGWAGTQYF. Written as DNA, the CDR3 is TGTGCCAGCAGCCTCATGGGAGCGGGATGGGCCGGGACCCAGTACTTC. This sequence joins TRBV7-2 and TRBJ2-5, with 7 nucleotides matching TRBD2. Germline CDR1 SGHTA, CDR2 FQGNSA. This CDR3 is 16 amino acids long. V shed 5 bases and J 7 bases; nucleotides not matched to a gene: 16.

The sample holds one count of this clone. The CDR3 protein is CSATRSTEAFF. DNA of the CDR3: TGCAGTGCTACCCGGAGCACTGAAGCTTTCTTT. The chain employs TRBV20-1 and TRBJ1-1; D is unclear. Germline CDR1 is DFQATT and CDR2 is SNEGSKA (reference sequence). Trimming took 4 bases from V and 4 from J, leaving 7 bases between them. The CDR3 runs 11 residues.

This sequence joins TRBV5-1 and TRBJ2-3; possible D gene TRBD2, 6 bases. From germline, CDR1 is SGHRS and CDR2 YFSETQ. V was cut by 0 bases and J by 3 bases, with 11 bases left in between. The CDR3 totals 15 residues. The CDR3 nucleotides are TGCGCCAGCAGCTTGGGGCGGGGTGGGACAGATACGCAGTATTTT. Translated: CASSLGRGGTDTQYF.

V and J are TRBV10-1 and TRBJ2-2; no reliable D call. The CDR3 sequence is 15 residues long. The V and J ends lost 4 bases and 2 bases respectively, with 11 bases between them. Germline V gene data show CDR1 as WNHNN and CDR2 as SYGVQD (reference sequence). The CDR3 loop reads CASSGSGRNTGELFF. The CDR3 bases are TGCGCCAGCAGTGGATCAGGACGAAACACCGGGGAGCTGTTTTTT.

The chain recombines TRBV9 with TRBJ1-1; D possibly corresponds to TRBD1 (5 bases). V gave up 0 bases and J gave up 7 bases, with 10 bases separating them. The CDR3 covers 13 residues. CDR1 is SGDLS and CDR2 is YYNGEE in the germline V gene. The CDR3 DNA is TGTGCCAGCAGCGTAGAGGGGTTTGGTGAAGCTTTCTTT. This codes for CASSVEGFGEAFF. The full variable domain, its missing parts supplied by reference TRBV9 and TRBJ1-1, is DSGVTQTPKHLITATGQRVTLRCSPRSGDLSVYWYQQSLDQGLQFLIQYYNGEERAKGNILERFSAQQFPDLHSELNLSSLELGDSALYFCASSVEGFGEAFFGQGTRLTVV.

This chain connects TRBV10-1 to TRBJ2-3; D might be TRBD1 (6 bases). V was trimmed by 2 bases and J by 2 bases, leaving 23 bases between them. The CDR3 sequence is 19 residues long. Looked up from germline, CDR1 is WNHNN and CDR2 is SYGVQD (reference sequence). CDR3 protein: CASSEAGQGPHTHTDTQYF. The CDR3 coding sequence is TGCGCCAGCAGTGAGGCGGGCCAGGGGCCTCACACACACACAGATACGCAGTATTTT.

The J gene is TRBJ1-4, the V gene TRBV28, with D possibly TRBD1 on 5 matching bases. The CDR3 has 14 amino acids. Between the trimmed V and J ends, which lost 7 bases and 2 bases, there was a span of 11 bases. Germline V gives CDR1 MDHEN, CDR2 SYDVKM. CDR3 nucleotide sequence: TGTGCCAGCAACCGAGGGGCTACTAATGAAAAACTGTTTTTT. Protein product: CASNRGATNEKLFF.

The CDR3 DNA follows: TGTGCCAGCAGTACTGTGGGATTGATAGAGACCCAGTACTTC. This codes for CASSTVGLIETQYF. The V gene is TRBV27, the J gene TRBJ2-5; D unresolved. The germline V gene has CDR1 MNHEY and CDR2 SMNVEV (reference sequence). The CDR3 runs to 14 residues. V was clipped by 5 bases and J by 4 bases, with 14 bases between them.

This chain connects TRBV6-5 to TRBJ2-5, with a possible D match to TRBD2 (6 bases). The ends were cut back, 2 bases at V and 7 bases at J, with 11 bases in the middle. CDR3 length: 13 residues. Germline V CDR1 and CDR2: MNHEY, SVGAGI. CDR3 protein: CASSYGGLGTQYF. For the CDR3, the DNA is TGTGCCAGCAGTTACGGGGGACTGGGGACCCAGTACTTC.